This T cell receptor beta chain was observed in a study of neoadjuvant nivolumab and ipilimumab in lung cancer. In regard to this clone: Its matching antigen is unknown.

Sequencing was performed with immunoSEQ multiplex PCR; in TCRdb, only in-frame clones are kept and a portion is missing. The data show 39,000 or so clones, roughly nine tenths seen once. The CDR3 totals 15 residues. The germline V gene has CDR1 MDHEN and CDR2 SYDVKM. V gave up 8 bases and J gave up 8 bases, with 25 bases separating them. General observations from the study: Only two of four nivolumab-treated tumors gained richness and clonality by surgery.

The chain employs TRBV28 and TRBJ2-7; D tentatively fits TRBD1 or TRBD2 (7 bases each). This receptor was taken from an adult with non-small cell lung cancer. The sequenced sample was peripheral blood, obtained before neoadjuvant nivolumab, alone or with ipilimumab. The CDR3 region is CASQGEGALVGQQYF. The DNA of the CDR3 is TGTGCCAGCCAGGGGGAGGGGGCGCTTGTTGGGCAGCAGTACTTC.